This TCR beta chain comes out of a study of T cell responses to AZD1222 COVID-19 vaccine (dated by TCRdb to about 2021). Background on the whole study: AZD1222 recipients with second doses at about 4 weeks or about 12 weeks were pooled, because spike-specific TCR depth and breadth did not differ between schedules. A total of just over 230 trial participants underwent TCR sequencing, of whom around 210 had received two doses of AZD1222 and some 26 had received two doses of the MenACWY control vaccine. Enrollment into the trials was organized by age into subgroups of 18-55, 56-69 and 70-plus years, and those subgroups contained approximately 160, 26 and 62 TCR-sequenced participants, respectively.

Remarks on this clone: What this receptor recognizes is not known. No clone much larger than this one lies a single base away; base qualities are absent.

Sequences LGHNA (CDR1) and YSLEER (CDR2) are obtained from the germline V gene. V loses 3 bases of germline sequence and J loses 5 bases, and the interval between the two ends is 16 bases. From cysteine to phenylalanine, the CDR3 is 15 amino acids long. CDR3 DNA is the only sequence kept; it has 45 bases, read in frame from the first base. The label giving this sample's time point can be read as: baseline before first vaccination. Vaccinee samples came from UK trials COV001 and COV002, including a single-blind randomized controlled phase 2/3 trial of AZD1222 (ChAdOx1 nCoV-19) in healthy adults. For TCRbeta chain sequencing, PBMC samples from trial participants were taken at day 0 and at day 28 after the second dose. Beyond this particular receptor, the publication reports: Conclusions about previously exposed vaccinees are limited, since just five or six AZD1222 recipients were seropositive for SARS-CoV-2 at baseline. Most participants were white British and females outnumbered males, and the authors suggested that clonal diversity may have been underestimated. The 56-69-year group was small, and its depth increase did not reach significance, likely because of low power. Spike-specific TCR breadth and depth rose significantly after two AZD1222 doses compared with day 0 and with MenACWY recipients. Vaccine-associated CD4 TCRs spanned the whole spike protein, with dominant responses in regions 160-218 and 743-854. Reportedly, almost half of the unique spike-specific TCRs recognized epitopes lying outside the regions that are mutated in the B.1.351 and B.1.1.7 variants. Because no samples from the day 14 peak response were available, repertoires could be characterized only after the peak T cell response.

The CDR3 regions of human TCRbeta chains were analyzed by immunosequencing. Per the original workflow: Repertoire TCRs were matched against a reference library of SARS-CoV-2-specific TCRs generated with the MIRA antigen-specificity platform. Breadth meant the fraction of unique TCRs that were SARS-CoV-2-associated, whereas depth meant the fraction of total T cells that were SARS-CoV-2-associated. Using the MIRA data, each spike-specific TCR was assigned both to the spike region to which the TCR was reactive and to a CD4 or CD8 class. Log10-transformed breadth and depth values were compared by one-way ANOVA with Sidak's multiple comparisons tests. TCRdb re-hosts the immuneACCESS table, in-frame sequences only. Its copies lack some clones; in the studies checked, an unresolved V gene accounts for under half of them, and the cause for the rest is not known. V, J and clone size were drawn from that table, and D and trimming were deduced from the DNA. This sample is represented by roughly 150,000 clones; 80% to 95% of them were singletons. 1.6% of the sample rests with the top ten.

The rearranged segments are TRBV4-3 and TRBJ1-2; TRBD1 could be the D gene, as 6 bases match. Sequenced material: peripheral blood, taken on day 0 of AZD1222 vaccination. This clonotype was sampled from an adult in good health. The DNA reads TGCGCCAGCAGCCACACACAGGGTTCTCTATATGGCTACACCTTC. The translation is CASSHTQGSLYGYTF.